This entry is about one TCR beta chain. The conserved phenylalanine or tryptophan normally closing the CDR3 is absent here, so this likely arose from a read error. This specimen belongs to a study of Graves' ophthalmopathy and Graves' hyperthyroidism. The germline V gene encodes CDR1 SGHRS and CDR2 YFSETQ. The V gene lost 4 bases and the J gene lost 6 bases, with 16 bases spanning the gap. The CDR3 loop spans 15 amino acids. The authors amplified TCR beta CDR3 regions from RNA transcripts. First-round RT-PCR with HTBI primers preceded a second-round multiplex PCR. One entry per CDR3 protein, called by TCRdb with MiXCR from the multiplex PCR reads. The sample lists about 58,000 distinct CDR3 sequences, about half occurring once.

The TCR originated in an adult woman with Graves' ophthalmopathy. Material: peripheral blood. V is TRBV5-1 and J is TRBJ2-2; the D gene could be TRBD1 or TRBD2 (5 bases each). As DNA, the CDR3 is TGCGCCAGCAGCGAACCGGGACGGCATGCCGGGGAGCTGTTTGTT. It encodes CASSEPGRHAGELFV.